This T cell receptor (beta chain) originates from a study of OX40 agonist ivuxolimab in advanced cancers. About the study: The dose of intravenous ivuxolimab that patients received every 2 weeks ranged from 0.01 to 10 mg/kg.

Measured with immunoSEQ multiplex PCR; TCRdb has only the in-frame clones, and not every one. The table includes about 62,000 clones, approximately 85% detected once. Notes on this clone: Its antigen is not identified.

CDR3 length: 13 amino acids. Points from the study as a whole: No antigen was identified for the clonally expanded peripheral T cells.

This sequence was found in an adult with an advanced solid tumor such as melanoma, head and neck, liver or kidney cancer. The chain combines TRBV1 with TRBJ1-2; the table's D call of TRBD1 was not tested on the DNA. TRBV1 is given as a pseudogene. Sequenced here: CD4+ or CD8+ T cells sorted from blood, sampled in a trial of the OX40 agonist ivuxolimab. CDR3 sequence: CTSSLLDTNGYTF. The CDR3 DNA reads as TGCACCAGCAGCCTCTTGGACACCAATGGCTACACCTTC.